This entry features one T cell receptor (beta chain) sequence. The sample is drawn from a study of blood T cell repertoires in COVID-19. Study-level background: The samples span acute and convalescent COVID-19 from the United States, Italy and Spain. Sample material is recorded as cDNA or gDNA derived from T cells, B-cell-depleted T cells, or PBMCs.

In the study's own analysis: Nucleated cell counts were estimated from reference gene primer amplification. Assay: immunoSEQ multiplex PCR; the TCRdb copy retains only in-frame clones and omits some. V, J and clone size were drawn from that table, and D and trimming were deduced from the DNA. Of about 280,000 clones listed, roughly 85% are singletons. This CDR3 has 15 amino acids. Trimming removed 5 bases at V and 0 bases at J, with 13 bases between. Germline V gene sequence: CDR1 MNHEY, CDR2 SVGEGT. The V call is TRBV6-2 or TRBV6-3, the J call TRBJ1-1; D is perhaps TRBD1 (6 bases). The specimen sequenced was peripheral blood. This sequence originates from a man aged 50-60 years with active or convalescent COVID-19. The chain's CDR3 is CASSARGFVNTEAFF. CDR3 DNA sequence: TGTGCCAGCAGTGCCAGGGGATTCGTGAACACTGAAGCTTTCTTT.